The 2 T cell receptor beta chains listed next were all sequenced from one sample in a study of CD8+CD57+ T cells in acquired aplastic anemia. Both TCR beta VDJ combination and CDR3 sequence profiling were carried out. Genomic DNA was the template for this profiling. TCRdb itself ran the reads through MiXCR, one entry per CDR3 protein. The table has more than 100,000 distinct CDR3 sequences, around two fifths seen once; the top ten hold 8% to 8.5%. The sequencing input was sorted CD4+, CD8+, or CD8+CD57+ T cells (not recorded which) from PBMCs. The receptors were gathered from a human donor in good health, serving as a control.

The chain is built from TRBV5-1 and TRBJ1-1; D may be TRBD1 (5 bases). The CDR3 totals 15 residues. CDR1 is SGHRS, CDR2 YFSETQ, per germline. Trimming stripped 1 base from V and 1 base from J, with 11 bases between. The CDR3 DNA reads TGCGCCAGCAGCTTGAGTCCAGGGCCGAACACTGAAGCTTTCTTT. Translated, it gives CASSLSPGPNTEAFF. Variable domain in full (rest from reference TRBV5-1 and TRBJ1-1): KAGVTQTPRYLIKTRGQQVTLSCSPISGHRSVSWYQQTPGQGLQFLFEYFSETQRNKGNFPGRFSGRQFSNSRSEMNVSTLELGDSALYLCASSLSPGPNTEAFFGQGTRLTVV.

This clonotype occurred many times. The chain is built from TRBV24-1 and TRBJ2-5; D is unresolved. The CDR3 loop spans 16 amino acids. CDR1 and CDR2 from the germline V gene are KGHDR and SFDVKD. The V end was cut by 0 bases, the J end by 2 bases, with 12 bases between. The CDR3 DNA reads TGTGCCACCAGTGATTTGTGGTCGGTTTCTCAAGAGACCCAGTACTTC. Protein sequence: CATSDLWSVSQETQYF.